This TCR beta chain appears in the sequencing data of a study of T-cell reconstitution after alpha-beta-depleted transplantation in children. Overall study results and limits: One year post-transplant, T-cell counts and diversity were largely derived from T cells produced anew. Several hundred graft clones that had expanded were reportedly the source of alpha-beta T cells about two months after transplant. The high TCRbeta diversity at day 60 in some patients came from surviving recipient T cells and thymic progenitors.

A word on this clonotype: What it binds is not known.

This CDR3 has 14 amino acids. Trimming at V came to 6 bases and at J to 1 base, leaving 6 bases not matched to a gene. Germline V gene data show CDR1 as DFQATT and CDR2 as SNEGSKA (reference sequence). TCRbeta library construction was performed incorporating unique molecular identifiers. Each CDR3 protein is one row after TCRdb ran MiXCR on the PCR reads. Of around 670,000 distinct CDR3 sequences listed, about an eighth are singletons. The chain couples TRBV20-1 to TRBJ2-5, with 9 bases matching TRBD1. This sequence originates from a girl under 10 years old with congenital amegakaryocytic thrombocytopenia, due to receive a stem cell transplant. The sample consisted of PBMCs, taken before TCRalphabeta/CD19-depleted stem cell transplant. CDR3 sequence (DNA): TGCAGTGCACTCCCGGGACAGGGCCAAGAGACCCAGTACTTC. It encodes CSALPGQGQETQYF.